A selection of T cell receptor beta chains follows, all from one sample in a study of blood T cell repertoires in COVID-19. Profiling relied on immunoSEQ multiplex PCR, and the TCRdb table lists in-frame clones only, not all of them. The sample contains some 270,000 clones, approximately 84% of which appear only once. The material sequenced was PBMCs or T cells enriched from blood (not recorded which). These receptors all stem from a man between 45 and 60 years old who had recovered from COVID-19. Both conserved end residues are part of each CDR3. Fields, in order: CDR3 length, D gene, J gene, clone size, V gene, CDR3 DNA, CDR3 protein. D genes are given only for firm matches. The size field is filled for only some rows; it gives once, few, many or a size class.

14	TRBD1	TRBJ2-5	.	TRBV29-1	TGCAGCGCCGGGGACAGGGGAGGCCAAGAGACCCAGTACTTC	CSAGDRGGQETQYF
12	.	TRBJ1-1	once	TRBV7-9	TGTGCCAGCAGCTCACAGACAATTGAAGCTTTCTTT	CASSSQTIEAFF
14	.	TRBJ2-7	.	TRBV10-3	TGTGCCATCAGTGCCAGGGTTAGCTCCTACGAGCAGTACTTC	CAISARVSSYEQYF
16	TRBD2	TRBJ2-1	.	TRBV10-3	TGTGCCATCAGTGATTATAGCGGGGGGGCTTACAATGAGCAGTTCTTC	CAISDYSGGAYNEQFF
13	.	TRBJ2-5	.	TRBV28	TGTGCCAGCAGGAACAGGGCTAGGGAGACCCAGTACTTC	CASRNRARETQYF
12	.	TRBJ1-5	.	TRBV19	TGTGCCAGTAGTAAACAGGATCAGCCCCAGCATTTT	CASSKQDQPQHF
15	TRBD1	TRBJ1-4	few	TRBV9	TGTGCCAGCAGCGCAACCGGGACAGGGACCGAAAAACTGTTTTTT	CASSATGTGTEKLFF
14	TRBD2	TRBJ2-7	.	TRBV29-1	TGCAGCGTTGTATGGCGGGAGGCACCCTACGAGCAGTACTTC	CSVVWREAPYEQYF
17	TRBD2	TRBJ2-2	.	TRBV9	TGTGCCAGCAGCGAGGGACTAGCAGGATCGAACACCGGGGAGCTGTTTTTT	CASSEGLAGSNTGELFF
14	.	TRBJ1-1	.	TRBV11-1	TGTGCCAGCAGCTTTGGCAGGGGGAACACTGAAGCTTTCTTT	CASSFGRGNTEAFF
12	.	TRBJ1-5	.	TRBV12-5	TGTGCTAGTGGTTCCCCAATTCAGCCCCAGCATTTT	CASGSPIQPQHF
13	.	TRBJ2-7	.	TRBV10-3	TGTGCCATCCACCCGGACAACTCCTACGAGCAGTACTTC	CAIHPDNSYEQYF